The present TCR beta chain was sequenced within a study of CD8 T cells in ankylosing spondylitis. Scientists made TCR beta libraries using quantitative 5'-RACE with molecular barcodes. TCRdb processed the 5' RACE reads anew with MiXCR; each CDR3 protein has one entry. The table records around 280,000 distinct CDR3 sequences, roughly 20% of them present only once. Study-wide findings and caveats: Matched ankylosing spondylitis synovial fluid reportedly showed significant enrichment of disease-linked clones. Previous work reported some of these motif variants in the synovial fluid and blood of reactive arthritis. A TCR beta motif of fewer than ten highly homologous variants seemed to mark ankylosing spondylitis blood.

Comment on this clonotype: Its antigen is undetermined.

The CDR3 contains 13 residues. V was pared by 3 bases and J by 4 bases, with 7 bases between. The germline gives CDR1 DFQATT, CDR2 SNEGSKA (reference sequence). V usage is TRBV20-1 and J usage is TRBJ1-6; D is ambiguous. The clonotype was recovered from a male donor with ankylosing spondylitis or in good health (not recorded which). The sample comprised blood, either unsorted or a sorted T cell fraction (not recorded which). The DNA of the CDR3 is TGCAGTGCTAGCACCGATTATAATTCACCCCTCCACTTT. Translation gives CSASTDYNSPLHF.